These 30 T cell receptor beta chains were sequenced from one sample in a study of cytomegalovirus exposure and HLA in healthy donors. Some clones are missing from TCRdb's copy, which holds only in-frame ones; the method was immunoSEQ multiplex PCR. The sample lists 120,000 or so clones; roughly 95% were seen once. The sample was PBMCs. The receptors stem from a man between 18 and 35 years old in good health and CMV-seronegative.

This sequence joins TRBV29-1 and TRBJ2-1; a possible D gene is TRBD1 (6 bases). CDR3 length: 14 amino acids. The V and J ends lost 2 bases and 8 bases respectively, with 16 bases between them. From germline, CDR1 is SQVTM and CDR2 ANQGSEA. CDR3: CSVEWGHSGDEQFF. In DNA, the CDR3 is TGCAGCGTTGAATGGGGACACTCTGGGGATGAGCAGTTCTTC.

This sequence joins TRBV4-3 and TRBJ1-1; TRBD1 is a possible D gene (6 bases). Germline assignment: CDR1 LGHNA and CDR2 YSLEER. The CDR3 has 16 amino acids. Between the trimmed V and J ends, which lost 3 bases and 5 bases, there was a span of 19 bases. The DNA for the CDR3 is TGCGCCAGCAGCCATGGAGGGGGGGCTGGAGGGACTGAAGCTTTCTTT. Its translation: CASSHGGGAGGTEAFF.

The V and J genes are TRBV7-2 and TRBJ2-1; D might be TRBD2 (6 bases). This CDR3 has 14 amino acids. The germline V gene encodes CDR1 SGHTA and CDR2 FQGNSA. Trimming took 9 bases from V and 10 from J, leaving 22 bases between them. DNA of the CDR3: TGTGCCAGTAAAAACCCTGGGGGGAGGCACGAGCAGTTCTTC. It encodes CASKNPGGRHEQFF.

The chain uses TRBV27 and TRBJ2-1, with D unclear. The CDR3 consists of 12 residues. V gave up 6 bases and J gave up 6 bases, with 9 bases separating them. Germline V gene lookup returns CDR1 MNHEY and CDR2 SMNVEV (reference sequence). This chain's CDR3 is CASSHRPNEQFF. The CDR3 coding sequence is TGTGCCAGCAGCCACAGACCCAATGAGCAGTTCTTC.

The chain links TRBV6-6 to TRBJ2-2, with D maybe TRBD2 (6 bases). V was shortened by 3 bases and J by 1 base, with 12 bases between the two germline ends. CDR3 length equals 16 residues. Germline assignment: CDR1 MNHNY and CDR2 SVGAGI (reference sequence). The CDR3 sequence is CASSYNRLVNTGELFF. As DNA, the CDR3 is TGTGCCAGCAGTTATAACCGACTAGTGAACACCGGGGAGCTGTTTTTT.

This chain links TRBV11-3 with TRBJ2-1; tentative D call: TRBD1 (5 bases). Germline V gene sequence: CDR1 SGHNT, CDR2 YENEEA. The CDR3 sequence is 12 residues long. V was pared by 6 bases and J by 15 bases, with 18 bases between. The CDR3 region is CASSRQGKEWFF. CDR3 nucleotide sequence: TGTGCCAGCAGTCGCCAGGGAAAGGAGTGGTTCTTC.

The chain has TRBV6-1 and TRBJ2-7, with D perhaps TRBD2 (5 bases). V was pared by 3 bases and J by 3 bases, with 6 bases between. Germline CDR1 reads MNHNS; CDR2 reads SASEGT. The CDR3 length is 12 residues. CDR3 sequence reads: CASSDRGYEQYF. The DNA for the CDR3 is TGTGCCAGCAGTGACCGGGGCTACGAGCAGTACTTC.

The DNA for the CDR3 is TGCGCCAGCAGCTTGGTAAACAGGGGGACTCCCAATGAGCAGTTCTTC. This translates into CASSLVNRGTPNEQFF. This chain links TRBV5-1 with TRBJ2-1; TRBD1 matches 8 bases. Germline assignment: CDR1 SGHRS and CDR2 YFSETQ. This CDR3 spans 16 amino acids. V was clipped by 0 bases and J by 6 bases; unmatched bases: 8.

The gene calls are TRBV19 and TRBJ2-1; 8 positions match TRBD2. This CDR3 has 19 residues. The J segment lost 1 base and the V segment lost 5 bases, leaving 16 bases of the junction unmatched. Germline CDR1 LNHDA, CDR2 SQIVND (reference sequence). The CDR3 region has the DNA TGTGCCAGTAGTGGTAGGACTAGCCCTTCGGAGTCGTCCTACAATGAGCAGTTCTTC. It specifies CASSGRTSPSESSYNEQFF.

The sample holds one count of this clone. The V gene is TRBV5-4, the J gene TRBJ1-1; maybe TRBD1 (5 bases). The CDR3 length is 14 residues. V was trimmed by 1 base and J by 6 bases, leaving 13 bases between them. Looked up from germline, CDR1 is SGHNT and CDR2 is YYREEE (reference sequence). The CDR3 DNA reads as TGTGCCAGCAGCTTGCAGGGTTCTTTGCCTGAAGCTTTCTTT. Its protein product is CASSLQGSLPEAFF. The variable domain in full, completed from reference TRBV5-4 and TRBJ1-1, reads ETGVTQSPTHLIKTRGQQVTLRCSSQSGHNTVSWYQQALGQGPQFIFQYYREEENGRGNFPPRFSGLQFPNYSSELNVNALELDDSALYLCASSLQGSLPEAFFGQGTRLTVV.

The chain recombines TRBV4-1 with TRBJ1-4; D is unresolved. With 1 base removed from V and 8 bases from J, the gap between germline ends came to 8 bases. The CDR3 is 13 residues long. The germline V gene encodes CDR1 MGHRA and CDR2 YSYEKL. The CDR3 DNA reads TGCGCCAGCAGCCAAGCGTCGGGAGAAAAACTGTTTTTT. It specifies CASSQASGEKLFF.

V gene TRBV6-6 combines with J gene TRBJ1-2; 7 positions agree with TRBD1. CDR3 length: 14 amino acids. V lost 5 bases and J lost 8; bases outside the gene matches: 11. The germline V gene has CDR1 MNHNY and CDR2 SVGAGI (reference sequence). CDR3 nucleotide sequence: TGTGCCAGCAGTCCCGCCGACAGGGTGCAGGGCTACACCTTC. It is translated as CASSPADRVQGYTF.

This clone was observed once. V is TRBV6-5 and J is TRBJ2-7; 7 bases map to TRBD1. J was trimmed by 0 bases and V by 2 bases; bases with no gene match: 7. The CDR3 is 16 amino acids. Germline V gene sequence: CDR1 MNHEY, CDR2 SVGAGI. The CDR3 nucleotides are TGTGCCAGCAGTTACAGGATGACAGGGCCCTCCTACGAGCAGTACTTC. It yields the protein CASSYRMTGPSYEQYF.

This chain uses TRBV2 with TRBJ2-7; 12 bases map to TRBD2. The CDR3 length is 16 residues. Germline CDR1 SNHLY, CDR2 FYNNEI. V dropped 7 bases and J dropped 3; count of bases not matched to a gene: 10. CDR3 sequence reads: CASTMGSSGRDYEQYF. CDR3 coding DNA: TGTGCCAGCACGATGGGGTCTAGCGGGAGGGACTACGAGCAGTACTTC.

The chain recombines TRBV9 with TRBJ1-1; D unresolved. The CDR3 length is 15 residues. CDR1 is SGDLS and CDR2 is YYNGEE in the germline V gene. Trimming shortened V by 0 bases and J by 1 base, and 10 bases separated the two germline ends. The CDR3 is CASSVGVAGNTEAFF. CDR3 in DNA: TGTGCCAGCAGCGTAGGGGTTGCGGGGAACACTGAAGCTTTCTTT.

This chain's CDR3 is CASSRTPTLREMYEQYF. Written as DNA, the CDR3 is TGTGCCAGCAGTAGAACTCCTACGTTGCGGGAGATGTACGAGCAGTACTTC. The rearrangement links TRBV6-4 to TRBJ2-7, with 7 positions matching TRBD2. The CDR3 covers 17 residues. From germline, CDR1 is MRHNA and CDR2 SNTAGT. V lost 5 bases to trimming and J lost 4 bases; unmatched junction nucleotides: 17.

J is TRBJ2-3 and V is TRBV30; D is possibly TRBD1 (6 bases). V shed 3 bases and J shed 4 bases, with 11 bases lying between them. The CDR3 extends over 13 amino acids. The germline V gene has CDR1 GTSNPN and CDR2 SVGIG (reference sequence). CDR3 bases: TGTGCCTGGAGCGCTGGGGGCCCAGATACGCAGTATTTT. Protein product: CAWSAGGPDTQYF.

The rearrangement uses TRBV7-9 and TRBJ2-3; TRBD2 is a possible D gene (5 bases). The CDR3 covers 13 residues. Germline CDR1 SEHNR, CDR2 FQNEAQ (reference sequence). The V gene lost 5 bases and the J gene lost 4 bases, with 10 bases spanning the gap. The chain's CDR3 is CASSQEVADTQYF. Here the CDR3 DNA reads TGTGCCAGCAGCCAGGAGGTCGCAGATACGCAGTATTTT.

The chain joins TRBV18 to TRBJ2-2; 7 bases line up with TRBD2. Germline V gene sequence: CDR1 KGHSH, CDR2 LQKENI. The CDR3 has 16 residues. V dropped 4 bases and J dropped 0; count of bases not matched to a gene: 5. This CDR3 reads CASSLTGLANTGELFF. CDR3 coding DNA: TGTGCCAGCTCACTTACTGGACTAGCGAACACCGGGGAGCTGTTTTTT. The full variable domain, rest sourced from reference TRBV18 and TRBJ2-2, is NAGVMQNPRHLVRRRGQEARLRCSPMKGHSHVYWYRQLPEEGLKFMVYLQKENIIDESGMPKERFSAEFPKEGPSILRIQQVVRGDSAAYFCASSLTGLANTGELFFGEGSRLTVL.

The rearrangement links TRBV6-6 to TRBJ2-7, with D possibly being TRBD1 (6 bases). V shed 7 bases and J shed 4 bases, with 14 bases lying between them. The CDR3 has 13 amino acids. CDR1 is MNHNY, CDR2 SVGAGI, per germline (reference sequence). CDR3 amino acids: CASTGVTGYEQYF. The CDR3 DNA is TGTGCCAGCACAGGGGTAACGGGTTACGAGCAGTACTTC.

The chain carries TRBV28 and TRBJ2-5; D is possibly TRBD1 (6 bases). V was shortened by 3 bases and J by 3 bases, with 11 bases between the two germline ends. The CDR3 extends over 14 amino acids. Germline CDR1 MDHEN, CDR2 SYDVKM. DNA for the CDR3: TGTGCCAGCAGTTTTACGGCAGGGGAAGAGACCCAGTACTTC. It translates to CASSFTAGEETQYF.

This clone came up a few times. J is TRBJ2-3 and V is TRBV6-1; TRBD2 agrees at 14 bases. The trim removed 3 bases at V and 4 bases at J, leaving 0 bases unmatched. The germline V gene encodes CDR1 MNHNS and CDR2 SASEGT. The CDR3 sequence is 15 residues long. The CDR3 DNA reads as TGTGCCAGCAGTGAGGGACTAGCGGGAGCAGATACGCAGTATTTT. Translated, it gives CASSEGLAGADTQYF.

In this sample, this clone turned up once. Here the CDR3 reads CAWRGSSTGRHLDFYNEQFF. DNA for the CDR3: TGTGCCTGGAGGGGGTCTTCGACAGGGCGACACTTAGACTTCTACAATGAGCAGTTCTTC. V is TRBV30 and J is TRBJ2-1, with 7 positions matching TRBD1. Germline V lookup: CDR1 GTSNPN, CDR2 SVGIG (reference sequence). The V segment lost 3 bases and the J segment 3 bases; nucleotides outside the gene matches: 23. CDR3 length equals 20 residues.

This clone appeared a single time. This chain joins TRBV27 and TRBJ2-1; 7 bases are a match to TRBD2. V shed 3 bases and J 2 bases; nucleotides not matched to a gene: 7. Germline V CDR1 and CDR2: MNHEY, SMNVEV (reference sequence). This CDR3 has 16 residues. CDR3: CASSLVGTKTYNEQFF. The CDR3 DNA is TGTGCCAGCAGTTTGGTCGGGACTAAAACCTACAATGAGCAGTTCTTC.

This clone was observed once. CDR3: CASSPASGRIGNIQYF. The CDR3 nucleotides read TGTGCCAGCAGTCCCGCTAGCGGGAGGATAGGAAACATTCAGTACTTC. The chain is built from TRBV27 and TRBJ2-4; 11 nucleotides align to TRBD2. Looked up from germline, CDR1 is MNHEY and CDR2 is SMNVEV (reference sequence). The CDR3 consists of 16 residues. J was trimmed by 6 bases and V by 5 bases; bases with no gene match: 9.

This sequence joins TRBV5-6 and TRBJ2-5; 8 bases align to TRBD1. The CDR3 has 16 amino acids. Germline CDR1 is SGHDT and CDR2 is YYEEEE. Trimming took 4 bases from V and 0 from J; bases not matched to a gene: 8. The CDR3 protein is CASSKGQVWDQETQYF. CDR3 nucleotides: TGTGCCAGCAGCAAGGGACAGGTGTGGGACCAAGAGACCCAGTACTTC.

The CDR3 DNA is TGTGCCAGCAGGGGACAAGGACTGGCTTTTTACAATGAGCAGTTCTTC. Its protein product is CASRGQGLAFYNEQFF. This chain uses TRBV27 with TRBJ2-1; D may be TRBD1 (6 bases). The CDR3 sequence is 16 residues long. Germline CDR1 and CDR2: MNHEY and SMNVEV (reference sequence). Trimming left V 6 bases short and J 4 bases short, with 19 bases between.

The chain couples TRBV9 to TRBJ1-1; D unclear. Trimming stripped 4 bases from V and 6 bases from J, with 10 bases between. The V gene's germline CDR1 is SGDLS and CDR2 YYNGEE. The CDR3 runs 12 residues. The CDR3 DNA follows: TGTGCCAGCAGCTCCCTTACAGCTGAAGCTTTCTTT. Its protein product is CASSSLTAEAFF.

This rearrangement joins TRBV10-3 to TRBJ1-5, with D possibly being TRBD1 (5 bases). From germline, CDR1 is ENHRY and CDR2 SYGVKD. The CDR3 has 15 amino acids. Between the trimmed V and J ends, which lost 4 bases and 4 bases, there was a span of 14 bases. The CDR3 loop is CAISGGQAHNQPQHF. CDR3 DNA sequence: TGTGCCATCAGTGGGGGCCAGGCTCATAATCAGCCCCAGCATTTT.

The V call is TRBV19, the J call TRBJ2-7, with D maybe TRBD1 (5 bases). V shed 4 bases and J shed 2 bases, with 9 bases lying between them. This CDR3 has 13 amino acids. CDR1 LNHDA and CDR2 SQIVND come from the germline V gene (reference sequence). The CDR3 nucleotides read TGTGCCAGTAGTACCGGACACGCCTACGAGCAGTACTTC. Its translation: CASSTGHAYEQYF. The variable domain in full, completed from reference TRBV19 and TRBJ2-7, reads DGGITQSPKYLFRKEGQNVTLSCEQNLNHDAMYWYRQDPGQGLRLIYYSQIVNDFQKGDIAEGYSVSREKKESFPLTVTSAQKNPTAFYLCASSTGHAYEQYFGPGTRLTVT.